The 8 T cell receptor beta chains given below trace back to one sample, sequenced in a study of response to subunit inactivated influenza vaccine. MiXCR, run by TCRdb on the RT-PCR reads, gives a single entry per CDR3 protein. The table lists about 500,000 distinct CDR3 sequences, about 15% of them singletons. This material consisted of CD4+ T cells sorted from PBMCs, taken roughly 24 months after vaccination. The receptors here all came from a man aged 45 to 75 who received an inactivated influenza vaccine.

The rearrangement uses TRBV20-1 and TRBJ2-1; D might be TRBD2 (5 bases). Germline V gene data show CDR1 as DFQATT and CDR2 as SNEGSKA (reference sequence). Between the trimmed V and J ends, which lost 0 bases and 6 bases, there was a span of 12 bases. CDR3 length: 14 amino acids. DNA for the CDR3: TGCAGTGCTAGAGATTGGCTAGCCTCCAATGAGCAGTTCTTC. This codes for CSARDWLASNEQFF.

This clonotype has just a few counts. The chain recombines TRBV9 with TRBJ2-2, with D perhaps matching TRBD2 (6 bases). The CDR3 covers 15 residues. Trimming removed 4 bases from V and 4 bases from J, with 14 bases in between. Germline V gene data show CDR1 as SGDLS and CDR2 as YYNGEE. DNA for the CDR3: TGTGCCAGCAGCCCCTTCGGGGGAACCACCGGGGAGCTGTTTTTT. Its translation: CASSPFGGTTGELFF.

The CDR3 nucleotides are TGCGCCAGCAGGACGGGACTAGCAACCTACGAGCAGTACTTC. Its translation: CASRTGLATYEQYF. The rearrangement joins TRBV5-1 to TRBJ2-7; 9 bases align to TRBD2. Germline V gives CDR1 SGHRS, CDR2 YFSETQ. The J segment lost 2 bases and the V segment lost 5 bases, leaving 5 bases of the junction unmatched. The CDR3 has 14 residues.

This chain links TRBV3-1 with TRBJ2-2; weak D call: TRBD2 (7 bases). The CDR3 loop spans 15 amino acids. Germline V CDR1 and CDR2: LGHDT, YNNKEL (reference sequence). V lost 3 bases, J lost 6 bases, and 14 bases lay in between. The CDR3 spells CASSQGGLFAGELFF. The CDR3, as DNA: TGTGCCAGCAGCCAGGGGGGGCTATTCGCCGGGGAGCTGTTTTTT.

This clonotype occurred many times. V gene TRBV3-1 combines with J gene TRBJ1-1, with TRBD1 as a possible D gene (6 bases). The CDR3 length is 14 residues. Trimming took 1 base from V and 2 from J, leaving 8 bases between them. CDR1 is LGHDT, CDR2 YNNKEL, per germline (reference sequence). The CDR3 here is CASSQGGPNTEAFF. The CDR3 bases are TGTGCCAGCAGCCAAGGGGGGCCAAACACTGAAGCTTTCTTT.

This chain connects TRBV4-3 to TRBJ2-3; tentative D call: TRBD2 (6 bases). Trimming removed 0 bases from V and 4 bases from J, with 11 bases in between. The CDR3 length is 15 residues. CDR1 is LGHNA and CDR2 is YSLEER in the germline V gene. CDR3 region: CASSQEGRESDTQYF. The CDR3 DNA reads TGCGCCAGCAGCCAAGAGGGCCGGGAGTCAGATACGCAGTATTTT.

The chain couples TRBV12-3 or TRBV12-4 to TRBJ2-7; D is unclear. This CDR3 has 13 amino acids. V was shortened by 3 bases and J by 0 bases, with 6 bases between the two germline ends. CDR3: CASSFQRSYEQYF. The CDR3 DNA sequence: TGTGCCAGCAGTTTTCAGCGCTCCTACGAGCAGTACTTC.

This clonotype was observed a handful of times. The chain has TRBV20-1 and TRBJ2-5; D gene unclear. The ends were cut back, 0 bases at V and 9 bases at J, with 14 bases in the middle. The length of the CDR3 is 13 residues. CDR1 DFQATT and CDR2 SNEGSKA come from the germline V gene (reference sequence). CDR3 DNA sequence: TGCAGTGCTAGAGATCCGTACAGTCAGGCCCAGTACTTC. Translating gives CSARDPYSQAQYF.